The TCR beta chain described here comes from a study of blood T cell repertoires in COVID-19. Background on the study: Samples representing acute and convalescent COVID-19 were sourced from the United States, Italy and Spain. PBMCs, B-cell-depleted T cells, or T cells provided the cDNA or gDNA that made up the material.

V was clipped by 8 bases and J by 4 bases, with 6 bases between them. The CDR3 loop spans 10 amino acids. In the original processing: Estimation of nucleated cell counts relied on the amplification of reference gene primers. The method was immunoSEQ multiplex PCR; TCRdb's version includes in-frame clones alone and lacks a portion of them. That table supplies the V and J calls and clone size; D and trimming were determined from the DNA. The sample yields about 320,000 clones, approximately 88% seen once. Among Cohort 3 donors, those recovered had two negative PCRs, clearance, or symptom resolution. The source of this sequence is a man aged 25 to 40 who had recovered from COVID-19. Input material: PBMCs or T cells enriched from blood (not recorded which). This chain joins TRBV12-3 or TRBV12-4 and TRBJ2-7; weak D call: TRBD2 (6 bases). The CDR3 DNA reads TGTGCCAGCGGGGGGTACGAGCAGTACTTC. It is translated as CASGGYEQYF.